The rows below give T cell receptor beta chains drawn from one sample of a study of shared clonotypes between healthy human individuals. The protocol was immunoSEQ multiplex PCR, while the TCRdb copy is restricted to in-frame clones and leaves out a portion. Altogether millions of clones are present, around 96% being singletons, with the ten largest covering around 1.1%. Sequenced: naive CD8+ T cells sorted from blood. All receptors derive from a man between 18 and 35 years old in good health. The CDR3 runs from the conserved cysteine through the conserved F or W. Fields, in order: J gene, clone size, D gene, V gene, CDR3 DNA, CDR3 protein. D genes are given only for firm matches. Only part of the rows carry a size: once, few, many, or a class if the clone is expanded.

TRBJ1-1	.	.	TRBV5-5	TGTGCCAGCAGCTTCTTAAATCCGAACACTGAAGCTTTCTTT	CASSFLNPNTEAFF
TRBJ2-1	.	.	TRBV27	TGTGCCAGCAGTTTATCAGGGGACAATGAGCAGTTCTTC	CASSLSGDNEQFF
TRBJ2-3	.	.	TRBV28	TGTGCCAGCCGTACCAGCGCAGATACGCAGTATTTT	CASRTSADTQYF
TRBJ2-3	.	.	TRBV9	TGTGCCAGCAGCACCCGAGGGAGGGGGGCAGATACGCAGTATTTT	CASSTRGRGADTQYF
TRBJ2-7	.	.	TRBV6-1	TGTGCCAGCGGAGGGGGTTCTAGCTCCTACGAGCAGTACTTC	CASGGGSSSYEQYF
TRBJ2-3	.	TRBD2	TRBV7-2	TGTGCCAGCAGCCAGGAGGGAGGGCTGGCAGATACGCAGTATTTT	CASSQEGGLADTQYF
TRBJ2-7	.	TRBD2	TRBV11-2	TGTGCCAGCAGCTTAGGGGCGGGGGGCTCCTACGAGCAGTACTTC	CASSLGAGGSYEQYF
TRBJ2-7	.	.	TRBV4-1	TGCGCCAGCAGCCAAGAGCGGGTCGGGTACGAGCAGTACTTC	CASSQERVGYEQYF
TRBJ2-2	.	.	TRBV11-2	TGTGCCAGCAGCTTAGATAGGGCAGGAGCCGGGGAGCTGTTTTTT	CASSLDRAGAGELFF
TRBJ2-1	.	TRBD2	TRBV11-2	TGTGCCAGCAGCTCGGGGACTAGCGGGAGGGGCTATGAGCAGTTCTTC	CASSSGTSGRGYEQFF
TRBJ2-7	.	.	TRBV13	TGTGCCAGCAGCCTAGGAGGGGTGGCCTACGAGCAGTACTTC	CASSLGGVAYEQYF
TRBJ2-2	.	.	TRBV5-1	TGCGCCAGCAGAAAAGAGGGAGACACCGGGGAGCTGTTTTTT	CASRKEGDTGELFF
TRBJ2-7	.	.	TRBV5-1	TGCGCCAGCACCGAGCAGGGCGCCTACGAGCAGTACTTC	CASTEQGAYEQYF
TRBJ1-4	.	TRBD1	TRBV15	TGCGCCACCAGCAGAGTGGCAGACAGGGCCTCACTTAATGAAAAACTGTTTTTT	CATSRVADRASLNEKLFF
TRBJ2-7	few	.	TRBV5-5	TGTGCCAGCAGCTTGGCCTACGAGCAGTACTTC	CASSLAYEQYF
TRBJ1-1	.	.	TRBV5-1	TGCGCCAGCAGCTTTAACAGCCCGGACGTGACTGAAGCTTTCTTT	CASSFNSPDVTEAFF
TRBJ2-3	.	.	TRBV6-1	TGTGCCAGCAGTGACGTGGCGGGAGATACGCAGTATTTT	CASSDVAGDTQYF
TRBJ1-4	.	.	TRBV6-5	TGTGCCAGCAGTTACTCCGGGGCGGCTAATGAAAAACTGTTTTTT	CASSYSGAANEKLFF
TRBJ1-2	.	.	TRBV7-8	TGTGCCAGCAGCCCCCAGCCGGAGTATGGCTACACCTTC	CASSPQPEYGYTF
TRBJ2-5	.	TRBD1	TRBV25-1	TGTGCCAGCAGTGAACGGGACAGTTCACCAACGGAGACCCAGTACTTC	CASSERDSSPTETQYF
TRBJ2-1	.	.	TRBV27	TGTGCCAGCAGCGGGAGCGGTCTGGTGGGTGAGCAGTTCTTC	CASSGSGLVGEQFF
TRBJ2-1	.	TRBD1	TRBV14	TGTGCCAGCAGCCCGACAGGGTCTCTCGTCAATGAGCAGTTCTTC	CASSPTGSLVNEQFF
TRBJ2-6	.	.	TRBV14	TGTGCCAGCAGCCATATACACAGGTCTGGGGCCAACGTCCTGACTTTC	CASSHIHRSGANVLTF
TRBJ2-7	.	TRBD1	TRBV6-1	TGTGCCAGCAGTGAAGGGACAGGGCTCGATAGCTCCTACGAGCAGTACTTC	CASSEGTGLDSSYEQYF
TRBJ1-2	.	.	TRBV19	TGTGCCAGTAGTATAAGGGAACAAATCTATGGCTACACCTTC	CASSIREQIYGYTF
TRBJ2-1	.	TRBD2	TRBV9	TGTGCCAGCAGCGCGTCGGGACTACCATCCAATGAGCAGTTCTTC	CASSASGLPSNEQFF
TRBJ1-1	.	TRBD1	TRBV19	TGTGCCAGTAGTATAGGGACAGGGGAACGTCGTGACACTGAAGCTTTCTTT	CASSIGTGERRDTEAFF
TRBJ1-2	.	.	TRBV5-1	TGCGCCAGCGGCAGCACATACGCTAACTATGGCTACACCTTC	CASGSTYANYGYTF
TRBJ2-1	.	.	TRBV21-1	TGTGCCAGCAGCAAAGGTCCCCTTAGCAGGGGCGGGGGGACTAGTCCGTTCTTC	CASSKGPLSRGGGTSPFF
TRBJ2-7	.	TRBD2	TRBV7-8	TGTGCCAGCAGCGCAGGACTAGCGGGAGCACCCTACGAGCAGTACTTC	CASSAGLAGAPYEQYF
TRBJ2-1	.	TRBD2	TRBV11-2	TGTGCCAGCAGCCTAGGACTAGCGCTGTACAATGAGCAGTTCTTC	CASSLGLALYNEQFF
TRBJ1-1	.	.	TRBV20-1	TGCAGCAGGCCCGGAGCTTTCTTT	CSRPGAFF
TRBJ2-7	.	TRBD2	TRBV5-1	TGCGCCAGCAGCCAGGAAACTATAGGACTAGGAAGCTACGAGCAGTACTTC	CASSQETIGLGSYEQYF
TRBJ1-3	.	.	TRBV4-1	TGCGCCAGCAGCCAGTCTCCACCCTCTGGAAACACCATATATTTT	CASSQSPPSGNTIYF
TRBJ2-7	once	.	TRBV7-9	TGTGCCAGCAGCTTGTCTCTACAAGGAACCTACGAGCAGTACTTC	CASSLSLQGTYEQYF
TRBJ2-1	.	TRBD2	TRBV7-9	TGTGCCAGCAGCTTAGAGACTAGCGGGACTGAGCAGTTCTTC	CASSLETSGTEQFF
TRBJ1-5	once	TRBD1	TRBV7-7	TGTGCTAGCAGCGCCTGGACAGGGGGCGGTCAGCCCCAGCATTTT	CASSAWTGGGQPQHF
TRBJ1-1	.	.	TRBV27	TGTGCCAGCAGCCTTATCGGGGTCTACACTGAAGCTTTCTTT	CASSLIGVYTEAFF
TRBJ2-7	.	.	TRBV28	TGTGCCAGCTCACCGAGGGCAGCCTACGAGCAGTACTTC	CASSPRAAYEQYF
TRBJ2-5	.	.	TRBV6-6	TGTGCCAGCAGTTACAATAGGGACTCCTTACAAGAGACCCAGTACTTC	CASSYNRDSLQETQYF
TRBJ2-2	.	.	TRBV7-9	TGTGCCAGCAGCTCAGAGGGAGGTTCGAACACCGGGGAGCTGTTTTTT	CASSSEGGSNTGELFF
TRBJ1-2	.	.	TRBV11-2	TGTGCCAGCAGCTTAGACAGCCAGGGAGGCTACACCTTC	CASSLDSQGGYTF
TRBJ2-1	.	TRBD1	TRBV6-1	TGTGCCAGCAGTAGCCACAGGGGGCCCTACAATGAGCAGTTCTTC	CASSSHRGPYNEQFF
TRBJ2-1	.	.	TRBV6-5	TGTGCCAGCAGTTACCTGACTAGCAATGAGCAGTTCTTC	CASSYLTSNEQFF
TRBJ2-2	.	TRBD1	TRBV9	TGTGCCAGCAGCGTAGACGACAGGGCTGTTTGGACCGGGGAGCTGTTTTTT	CASSVDDRAVWTGELFF
TRBJ2-2	.	TRBD1	TRBV7-9	TGTGCCAGCAGCTCCCCGGACAGGGGAGGCTCCGGGGAGCTGTTTTTT	CASSSPDRGGSGELFF
TRBJ2-1	.	TRBD1	TRBV27	TGTGCCAGCAGTCCAACAGGGGGCGGTGAGCAGTTCTTC	CASSPTGGGEQFF
TRBJ1-5	few	.	TRBV4-2	TGTGCCAGCAGCCAGTACATGAATCAGCCCCAGCATTTT	CASSQYMNQPQHF
TRBJ2-3	.	TRBD1	TRBV27	TGTGCCAGCAGTGGACCCCGGGACAGCAGTAGCACAGATACGCAGTATTTT	CASSGPRDSSSTDTQYF
TRBJ1-1	.	TRBD1	TRBV7-2	TGTGCCAGCGGTTTTACAGGGGGGCAGACTGAAGCTTTCTTT	CASGFTGGQTEAFF
TRBJ2-7	once	.	TRBV5-1	TGCGCCAGCAGCTTTAGGGGGGCCTCCTACGAGCAGTACTTC	CASSFRGASYEQYF
TRBJ1-1	.	.	TRBV7-9	TGTGCCAGCAGCTCGCCCCCAACAGGCGGGGATTTT	CASSSPPTGGDF
TRBJ2-5	.	TRBD1	TRBV27	TGTGCCAGCAGTTTGACAGGGCTAAAGACCCAGTACTTC	CASSLTGLKTQYF
TRBJ1-5	.	.	TRBV6-6	TGTGCCAGCAGACCTTCGGACAGCCTCAATCAGCCCCAGCATTTT	CASRPSDSLNQPQHF
TRBJ1-1	.	TRBD1	TRBV18	TGTGCCAGCTCACCAAGGGACAGGGAAGAAGGTCGGAACACTGAAGCTTTCTTT	CASSPRDREEGRNTEAFF